This TCR beta chain was observed in a study of blood T cell repertoires in COVID-19. Study in general: There were acute and convalescent COVID-19 samples, and they came from the United States, Italy and Spain. Sources were T cells, B-cell-depleted T cells, or PBMCs; the material itself was cDNA or gDNA.

Trimming removed 6 bases from V and 4 bases from J; junction bases left unmatched: 6. This CDR3 contains 14 residues. Germline-derived CDR1 and CDR2 are LNHDA and SQIVND (reference sequence). This clone was seen only once. As processed by the authors: Amplifying reference gene primers gave estimates of nucleated cell counts. Repertoires were generated with immunoSEQ multiplex PCR, while TCRdb's copy carries only in-frame clones and drops some. The V and J calls and clone size come from that table; D and trimming were worked out from the DNA. This sample yields 200,000 to 250,000 clones, of which around nine tenths are seen a single time; over 9.5% belongs to the top ten.

The specimen was peripheral blood. This chain joins TRBV19 and TRBJ1-1, with 9 bases lining up with TRBD1. The sequence came from a young woman who had recovered from COVID-19. The CDR3 spells CASRPQGAGTEAFF. The CDR3 DNA reads TGTGCCAGTAGACCACAGGGGGCGGGCACTGAAGCTTTCTTT. The full variable domain, in which reference TRBV19 and TRBJ1-1 provide the parts outside the CDR3, is DGGITQSPKYLFRKEGQNVTLSCEQNLNHDAMYWYRQDPGQGLRLIYYSQIVNDFQKGDIAEGYSVSREKKESFPLTVTSAQKNPTAFYLCASRPQGAGTEAFFGQGTRLTVV.